This TCR beta chain came from a study of OX40 agonist ivuxolimab in advanced cancers. Whole-study context: Prior anti-PD-1, anti-PD-L1 or anti-CTLA-4 therapy did not bar entry, and 40% to 45% had some. Notes on the study in general: CD4+ and CD8+ blood T cells expanded clonally by week 6 at 0.1 to 3.0 mg/kg.

Germline V gene sequence: CDR1 SGHRS, CDR2 YFSETQ. The CDR3 loop spans 13 amino acids. V shed 0 bases and J shed 5 bases, with 6 bases lying between them. Systemic immunosuppression or a history of autoimmune disease excluded patients. The table came from immunoSEQ multiplex PCR; TCRdb's copy has only in-frame clones and leaves some out. Altogether around 80,000 clones are present, 88% being singletons, with the ten largest covering 0.72%. Details on this clone: Its specificity is not known.

The gene calls are TRBV5-1 and TRBJ1-5; D gene unclear. This specimen consisted of CD4+ or CD8+ T cells sorted from blood, obtained in a trial of the OX40 agonist ivuxolimab. The TCR comes from an adult with an advanced solid tumor such as melanoma, head and neck, liver or kidney cancer. The DNA of the CDR3 is TGCGCCAGCAGCTTGGGCGGGGATCAGCCCCAGCATTTT. It translates to CASSLGGDQPQHF.